The T cell receptor beta chain under discussion was sequenced for a study of regulatory T cells in long-lasting Graves disease. After removal of 0 bases from V and 5 bases from J, the junction contained 6 bases not matched to a gene. Germline loops: CDR1 SGHRS, CDR2 YFSETQ. CDR3 size: 16 residues. This clonotype was counted at least ten times. Antigen unknown. HTBI primers from iRepertoire and Arm-PCR of CDR3 regions yielded the TCR beta libraries. One entry per CDR3 protein, called by TCRdb with MiXCR from the multiplex PCR reads. Here the sample spans about 500,000 distinct CDR3 sequences, about 17% being singletons. The time point was: newly diagnosed GD, antithyroid drugs for less than 3 months. Scientists built the TCR library using RNA that was extracted from PBMCs. Regarding the study as a whole: Accuracy could have been hurt by small sample size. Persistent patients shared more public clonotypes (under 3,000) than newly diagnosed patients (approximately 1,000). Persistent Graves' patients had lower TCR diversity than newly diagnosed ones.

This same sample was also part of a study on T cells in Graves' hyperthyroidism and ophthalmopathy. As that report states: Blood held most thyroid clonotypes expanded above 0.001 frequency.

The chain links TRBV5-1 to TRBJ2-2; TRBD2 matches 8 bases. This receptor was taken from a man aged 35 to 55 with Graves disease. The source was peripheral blood mononuclear cells (PBMCs), collected at new diagnosis, from a patient treated with antithyroid drugs. The CDR3 is CASSLAAGAGTGELFF. The CDR3 DNA reads as TGCGCCAGCAGCTTGGCAGCGGGGGCAGGGACCGGGGAGCTGTTTTTT.